Given below is one T cell receptor beta chain in context. These data belong to a study of blood T cell repertoires in COVID-19. For the study at large: Some COVID-19 samples were acute and others convalescent; all came from the United States, Italy and Spain.

Trimming pared 2 bases from V and 5 bases from J, leaving 13 bases between. Germline V gene lookup returns CDR1 MDHEN and CDR2 SYDVKM. The CDR3 extends over 14 amino acids. The Seattle patients, enrolled during active infection, were followed longitudinally. Authors' processing steps: Amplifying reference gene primers gave estimates of nucleated cell counts. The assay was immunoSEQ multiplex PCR, and TCRdb's table has in-frame clones only and misses some. That table gives V, J and clone size, and the DNA gave D and trimming. The sample shows 250,000 to 350,000 clones, around 89% of them seen only once.

The V call is TRBV28, the J call TRBJ2-7, with D tentatively TRBD2 (5 bases). The clonotype was recovered from a woman between 45 and 60 years old with COVID-19, enrolled during active disease. What was sequenced was peripheral blood. This CDR3 is CASSLPGDFHEQYF. CDR3 coding DNA: TGTGCCAGCAGTTTACCCGGGGATTTCCACGAGCAGTACTTC.